The sequence of this T cell receptor (beta chain) was determined in a study of early T cells in non-severe SARS-CoV-2 infection. The CDR3 consists of 14 residues. Germline CDR1 is MNHNS and CDR2 is SASEGT. The J segment lost 3 bases and the V segment lost 3 bases, leaving 3 bases of the junction unmatched. This clonotype was counted a few times. Individual cDNA molecules received unique molecular identifiers. Each CDR3 protein is one row after TCRdb ran MiXCR on the 5' RACE reads. This sample has tens of thousands of distinct CDR3 sequences, with about 7% found just once. The TCR comes from an adult who was a healthcare worker with PCR-confirmed SARS-CoV-2 infection or an uninfected control (not recorded which). The chain combines TRBV6-1 with TRBJ2-3, with 7 positions matching TRBD1. Material for sequencing was whole blood. The CDR3 is CASSEKTGTDTQYF. The CDR3, as DNA: TGTGCCAGCAGTGAGAAGACAGGGACAGATACGCAGTATTTT.